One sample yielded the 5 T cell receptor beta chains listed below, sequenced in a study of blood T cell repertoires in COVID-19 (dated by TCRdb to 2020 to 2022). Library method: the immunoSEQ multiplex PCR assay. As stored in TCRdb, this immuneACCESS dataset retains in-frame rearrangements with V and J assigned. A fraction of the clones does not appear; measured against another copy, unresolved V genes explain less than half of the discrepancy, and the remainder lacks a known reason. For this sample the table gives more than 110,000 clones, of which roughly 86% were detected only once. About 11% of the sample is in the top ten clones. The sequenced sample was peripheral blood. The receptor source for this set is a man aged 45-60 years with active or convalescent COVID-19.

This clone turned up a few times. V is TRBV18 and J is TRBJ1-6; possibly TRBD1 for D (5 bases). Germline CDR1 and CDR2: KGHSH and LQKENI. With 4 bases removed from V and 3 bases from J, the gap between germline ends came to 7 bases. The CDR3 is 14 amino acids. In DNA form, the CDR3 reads TGTGCCAGCTCACTACAGGACTATAATTCACCCCTCCACTTT. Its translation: CASSLQDYNSPLHF.

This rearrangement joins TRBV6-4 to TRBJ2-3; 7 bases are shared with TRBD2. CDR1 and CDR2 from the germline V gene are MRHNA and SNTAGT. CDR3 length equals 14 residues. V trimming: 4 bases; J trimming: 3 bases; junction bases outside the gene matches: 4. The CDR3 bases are TGTGCCAGCAGTGCCGCGGGAGCAACAGATACGCAGTATTTT. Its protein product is CASSAAGATDTQYF.

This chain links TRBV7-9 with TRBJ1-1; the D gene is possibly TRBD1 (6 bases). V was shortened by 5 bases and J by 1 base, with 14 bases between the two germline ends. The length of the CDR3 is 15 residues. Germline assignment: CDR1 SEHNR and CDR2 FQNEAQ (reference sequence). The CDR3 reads CASSEFQQGNTEAFF. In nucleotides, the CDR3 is TGTGCCAGCAGCGAATTTCAACAGGGGAACACTGAAGCTTTCTTT.

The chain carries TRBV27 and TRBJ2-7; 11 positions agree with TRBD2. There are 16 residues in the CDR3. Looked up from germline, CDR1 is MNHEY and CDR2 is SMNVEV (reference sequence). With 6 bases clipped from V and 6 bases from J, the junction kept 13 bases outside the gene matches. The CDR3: CASSNRVGLAGGEQYF. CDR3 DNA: TGTGCCAGCAGCAACAGGGTGGGGCTAGCGGGAGGCGAGCAGTACTTC.

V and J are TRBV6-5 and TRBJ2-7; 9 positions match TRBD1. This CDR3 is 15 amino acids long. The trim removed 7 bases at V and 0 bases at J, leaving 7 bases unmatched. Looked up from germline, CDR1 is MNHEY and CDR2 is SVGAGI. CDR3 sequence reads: CASKQPGQGSYEQYF. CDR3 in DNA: TGTGCCAGCAAACAACCGGGACAGGGCTCCTACGAGCAGTACTTC.